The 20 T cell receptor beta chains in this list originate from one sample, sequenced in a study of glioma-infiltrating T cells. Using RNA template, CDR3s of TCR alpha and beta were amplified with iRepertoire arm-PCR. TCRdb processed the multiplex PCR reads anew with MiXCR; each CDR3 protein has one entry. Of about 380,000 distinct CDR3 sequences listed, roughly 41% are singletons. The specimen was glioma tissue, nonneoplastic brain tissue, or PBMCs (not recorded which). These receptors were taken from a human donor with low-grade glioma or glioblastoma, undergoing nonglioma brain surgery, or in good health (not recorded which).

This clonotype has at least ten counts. The CDR3 reads CASIATGSNYGYTF. CDR3 in DNA: TGTGCCAGCATCGCGACAGGGTCTAACTATGGCTACACCTTC. The chain is built from TRBV6-1 and TRBJ1-2, with 7 bases identical to TRBD1. Germline loops: CDR1 MNHNS, CDR2 SASEGT. After removal of 7 bases from V and 0 bases from J, the junction contained 5 bases not matched to a gene. The CDR3 length is 14 residues.

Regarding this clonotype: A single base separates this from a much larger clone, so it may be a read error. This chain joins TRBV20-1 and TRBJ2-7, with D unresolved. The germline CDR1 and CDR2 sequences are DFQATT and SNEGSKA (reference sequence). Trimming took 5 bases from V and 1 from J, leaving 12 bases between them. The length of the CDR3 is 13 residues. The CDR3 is CSAPRARSYEQYF. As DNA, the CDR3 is TGCAGTGCTCCACGAGCAAGGTCCTACGAGCAGTACTTC.

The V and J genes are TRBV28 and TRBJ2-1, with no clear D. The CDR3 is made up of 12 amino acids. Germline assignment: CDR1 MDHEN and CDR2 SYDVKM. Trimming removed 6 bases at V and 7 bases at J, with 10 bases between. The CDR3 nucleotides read TGTGCCAGCAGCGTAGCTGGTAATGAGCAGTTCTTC. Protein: CASSVAGNEQFF.

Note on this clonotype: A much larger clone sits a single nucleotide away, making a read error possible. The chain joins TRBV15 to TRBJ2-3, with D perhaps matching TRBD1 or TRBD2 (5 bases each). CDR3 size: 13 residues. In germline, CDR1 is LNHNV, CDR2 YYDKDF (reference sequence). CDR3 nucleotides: TGTGCCACCAGCGGAGGAACGACAGATACGCGGTATTTT. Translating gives CATSGGTTDTRYF.

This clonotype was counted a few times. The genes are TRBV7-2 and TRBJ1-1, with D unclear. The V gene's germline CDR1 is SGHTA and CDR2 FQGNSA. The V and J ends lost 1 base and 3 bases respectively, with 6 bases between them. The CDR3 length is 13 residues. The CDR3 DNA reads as TGTGCCAGCAGCTTAGTATTGGACACTGAAGCTTTCTTT. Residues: CASSLVLDTEAFF.

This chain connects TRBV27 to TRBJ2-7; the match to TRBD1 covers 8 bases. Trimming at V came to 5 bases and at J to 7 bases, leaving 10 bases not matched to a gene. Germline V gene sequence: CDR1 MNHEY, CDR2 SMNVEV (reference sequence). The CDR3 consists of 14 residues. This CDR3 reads CASSPSTGVQEQYF. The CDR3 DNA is TGTGCCAGCAGTCCATCGACAGGGGTGCAAGAGCAGTACTTC.

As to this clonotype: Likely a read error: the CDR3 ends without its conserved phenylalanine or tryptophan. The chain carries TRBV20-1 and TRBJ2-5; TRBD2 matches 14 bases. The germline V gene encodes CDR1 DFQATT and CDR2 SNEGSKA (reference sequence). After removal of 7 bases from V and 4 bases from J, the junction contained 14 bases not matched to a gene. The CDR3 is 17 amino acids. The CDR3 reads CSVKKPGLAGVGETQYS. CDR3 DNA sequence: TGCAGTGTTAAGAAACCGGGACTAGCGGGAGTCGGAGAGACCCAGTACTCC.

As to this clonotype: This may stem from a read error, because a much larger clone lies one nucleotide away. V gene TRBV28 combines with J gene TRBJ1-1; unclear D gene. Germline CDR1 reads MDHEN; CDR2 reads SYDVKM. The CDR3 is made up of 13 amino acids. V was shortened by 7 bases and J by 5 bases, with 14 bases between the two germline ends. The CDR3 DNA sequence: TGTGCCAGCATGTCAGGACCGGGGACTGAAGCTTTCTTT. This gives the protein CASMSGPGTEAFF.

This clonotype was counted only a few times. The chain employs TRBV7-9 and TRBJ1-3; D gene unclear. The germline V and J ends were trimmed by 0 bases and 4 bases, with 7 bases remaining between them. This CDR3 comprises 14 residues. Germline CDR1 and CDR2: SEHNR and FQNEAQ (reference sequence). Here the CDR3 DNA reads TGTGCCAGCAGCTTAGCCGGGCCCGGAAACACCATATATTTT. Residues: CASSLAGPGNTIYF.

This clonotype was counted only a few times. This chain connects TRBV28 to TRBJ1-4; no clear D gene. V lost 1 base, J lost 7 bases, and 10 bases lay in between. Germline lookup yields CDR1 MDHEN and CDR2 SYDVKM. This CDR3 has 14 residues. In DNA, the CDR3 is TGTGCCAGCAGTTTATTACCCCCCTGTGAAAAACTGTTTTTT. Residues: CASSLLPPCEKLFF.

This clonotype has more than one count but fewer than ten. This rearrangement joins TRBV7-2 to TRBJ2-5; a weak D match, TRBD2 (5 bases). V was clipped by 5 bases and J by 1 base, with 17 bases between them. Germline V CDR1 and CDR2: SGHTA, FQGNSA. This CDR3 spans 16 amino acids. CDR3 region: CASSPWERTLQETQYF. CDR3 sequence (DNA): TGTGCCAGCAGCCCCTGGGAGCGGACCCTCCAAGAGACCCAGTACTTC.

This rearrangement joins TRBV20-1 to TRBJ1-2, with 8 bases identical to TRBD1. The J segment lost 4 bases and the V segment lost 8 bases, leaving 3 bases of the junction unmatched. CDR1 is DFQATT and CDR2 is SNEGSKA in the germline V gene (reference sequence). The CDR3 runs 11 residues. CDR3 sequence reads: CSPTGGYGYTF. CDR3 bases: TGCAGTCCTACAGGGGGCTATGGCTACACCTTC.

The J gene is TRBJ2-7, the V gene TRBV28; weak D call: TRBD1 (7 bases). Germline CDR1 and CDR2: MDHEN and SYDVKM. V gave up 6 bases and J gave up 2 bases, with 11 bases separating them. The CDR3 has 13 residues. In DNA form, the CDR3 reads TGTGCCAGCAGGTCAGGGGGGCCCTACGAGCAGTACTTC. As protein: CASRSGGPYEQYF. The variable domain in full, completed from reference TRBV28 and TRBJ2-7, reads DVKVTQSSRYLVKRTGEKVFLECVQDMDHENMFWYRQDPGLGLRLIYFSYDVKMKEKGDIPEGYSVSREKKERFSLILESASTNQTSMYLCASRSGGPYEQYFGPGTRLTVT.

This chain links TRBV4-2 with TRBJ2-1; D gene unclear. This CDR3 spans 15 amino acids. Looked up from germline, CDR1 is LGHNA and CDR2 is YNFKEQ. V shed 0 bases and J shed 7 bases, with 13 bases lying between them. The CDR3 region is CASSQERLSLNEQFF. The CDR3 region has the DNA TGTGCCAGCAGCCAAGAGAGGTTATCACTGAATGAGCAGTTCTTC.

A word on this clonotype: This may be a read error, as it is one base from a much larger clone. CDR3 region: CATRGNYGYTF. In nucleotides, the CDR3 is TGTGCCACCCGGGGCAACTATGGCTACACCTTC. The chain combines TRBV28 with TRBJ1-2; tentatively, D is TRBD1 (5 bases). The CDR3 runs 11 residues. Trimming stripped 10 bases from V and 2 bases from J, with 8 bases between. CDR1 and CDR2 from the germline V gene are MDHEN and SYDVKM.

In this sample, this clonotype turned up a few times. CDR3 in DNA: TGTGCCAGCAGCCAGCAGGGGGGCCTCAATCAGCCCCAGCATTTT. It specifies CASSQQGGLNQPQHF. This chain connects TRBV4-2 to TRBJ1-5; 7 bases align to TRBD1. The CDR3 runs to 15 residues. The V and J ends lost 3 bases and 3 bases, in that order; junction bases with no gene match: 5. Germline V gene data show CDR1 as LGHNA and CDR2 as YNFKEQ.

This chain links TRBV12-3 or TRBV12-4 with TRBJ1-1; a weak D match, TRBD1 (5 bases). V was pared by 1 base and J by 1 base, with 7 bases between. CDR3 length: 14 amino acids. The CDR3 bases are TGTGCCAGCAGTTTAGACAGGACGAACACTGAAGCTTTCTTT. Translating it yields CASSLDRTNTEAFF.

CDR3 coding DNA: TGTGCCATCAGTGAGACCCCCGGCGCGGGAGAGGATGAGACCCAGTACTTC. This gives the protein CAISETPGAGEDETQYF. This chain uses TRBV10-3 with TRBJ2-5; 7 bases match TRBD2. This CDR3 contains 17 residues. The germline V gene has CDR1 ENHRY and CDR2 SYGVKD. V lost 2 bases and J lost 5; bases outside the gene matches: 14.

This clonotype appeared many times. This chain's CDR3 is CSARNSGFYEQYF. The CDR3 bases are TGCAGTGCTAGAAACTCAGGGTTCTACGAGCAGTACTTC. The rearrangement links TRBV20-1 to TRBJ2-7, with a possible D match to TRBD1 (5 bases). Trimming shortened V by 2 bases and J by 3 bases, and 11 bases separated the two germline ends. The germline gives CDR1 DFQATT, CDR2 SNEGSKA (reference sequence). CDR3 length equals 13 residues.

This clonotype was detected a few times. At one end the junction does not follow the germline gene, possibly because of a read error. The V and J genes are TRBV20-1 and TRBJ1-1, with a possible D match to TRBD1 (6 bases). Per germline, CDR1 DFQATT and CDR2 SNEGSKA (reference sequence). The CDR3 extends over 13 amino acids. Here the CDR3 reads CSAAGAVNTEASF. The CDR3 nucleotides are TGCAGTGCCGCGGGGGCGGTGAACACTGAAGCTTCCTTT.